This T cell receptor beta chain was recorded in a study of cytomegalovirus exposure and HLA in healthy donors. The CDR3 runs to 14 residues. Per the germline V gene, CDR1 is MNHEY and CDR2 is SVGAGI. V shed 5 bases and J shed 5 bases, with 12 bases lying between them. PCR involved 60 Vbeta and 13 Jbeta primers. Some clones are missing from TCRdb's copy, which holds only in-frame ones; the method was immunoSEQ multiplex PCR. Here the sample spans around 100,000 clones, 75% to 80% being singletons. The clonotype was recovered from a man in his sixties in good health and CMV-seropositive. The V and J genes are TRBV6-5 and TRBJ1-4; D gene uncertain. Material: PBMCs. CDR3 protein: CASSVVARNEKLFF. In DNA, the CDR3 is TGTGCCAGCAGTGTTGTGGCGCGGAATGAAAAACTGTTTTTT.